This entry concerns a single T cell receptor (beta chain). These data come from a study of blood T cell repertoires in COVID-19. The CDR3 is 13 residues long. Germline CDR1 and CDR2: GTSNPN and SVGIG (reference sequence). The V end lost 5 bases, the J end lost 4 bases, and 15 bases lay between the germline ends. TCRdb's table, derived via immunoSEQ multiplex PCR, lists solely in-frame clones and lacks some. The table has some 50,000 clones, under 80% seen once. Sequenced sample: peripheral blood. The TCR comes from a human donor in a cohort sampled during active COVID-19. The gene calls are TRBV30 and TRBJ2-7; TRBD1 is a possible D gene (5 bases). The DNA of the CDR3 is TGTGCCTGGGAGCCCCTGGGGCCTTACGAGCAGTACTTC. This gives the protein CAWEPLGPYEQYF. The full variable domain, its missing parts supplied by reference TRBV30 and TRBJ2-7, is SQTIHQWPATLVQPVGSPLSLECTVEGTSNPNLYWYRQAAGRGLQLLFYSVGIGQISSEVPQNLSASRPQDRQFILSSKKLLLSDSGFYLCAWEPLGPYEQYFGPGTRLTVT.